This T cell receptor beta chain was identified in a study of shared clonotypes between healthy human individuals. About the study: Every donor yielded three CD4 naive, three CD4 memory, two CD8 naive and one CD8 memory plate.

This CDR3 is built from 17 residues. CDR1 and CDR2 from the germline V gene are SGDLS and YYNGEE. The germline V and J ends were trimmed by 0 bases and 1 base, with 16 bases remaining between them. Once extracted for a subset, genomic DNA was divided evenly among several immunoSEQ plates. Generated by immunoSEQ multiplex PCR, the TCRdb table keeps only in-frame clones and is missing some. The repertoire consists of about 590,000 clones, with around 95% occurring once and the leading ten covering 0.11%. Points from the study as a whole: Sorted-subset sequencing, rarefaction showed, was incomplete despite large depth.

Naive CD8 isolation took CD45RO-negative cells positively selected for CCR7 and excluded terminally differentiated effector memory CD45RA+ cells. As regards this clone: Its antigen is as yet unknown.

The chain joins TRBV9 to TRBJ1-2; D possibly corresponds to TRBD1 (5 bases). The clonotype was recovered from a woman aged 25 to 39 in good health. Sequencing used naive CD8+ T cells sorted from blood. CDR3 protein: CASSVEPGRLGNYGYTF. DNA for the CDR3: TGTGCCAGCAGCGTAGAACCGGGGCGCTTGGGTAACTATGGCTACACCTTC.